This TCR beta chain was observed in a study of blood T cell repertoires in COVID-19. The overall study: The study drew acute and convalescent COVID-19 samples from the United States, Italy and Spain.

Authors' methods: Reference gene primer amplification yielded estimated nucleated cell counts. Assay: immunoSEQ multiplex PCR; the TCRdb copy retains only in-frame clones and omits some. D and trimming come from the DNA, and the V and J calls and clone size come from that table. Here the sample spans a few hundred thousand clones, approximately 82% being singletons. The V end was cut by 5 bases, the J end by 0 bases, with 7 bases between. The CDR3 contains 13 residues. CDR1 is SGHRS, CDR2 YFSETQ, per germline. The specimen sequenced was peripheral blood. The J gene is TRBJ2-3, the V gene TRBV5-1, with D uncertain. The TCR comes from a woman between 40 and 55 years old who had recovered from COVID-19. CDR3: CASRVSSTDTQYF. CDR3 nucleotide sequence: TGCGCCAGCAGAGTTAGCAGCACAGATACGCAGTATTTT. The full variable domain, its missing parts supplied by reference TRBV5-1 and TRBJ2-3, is KAGVTQTPRYLIKTRGQQVTLSCSPISGHRSVSWYQQTPGQGLQFLFEYFSETQRNKGNFPGRFSGRQFSNSRSEMNVSTLELGDSALYLCASRVSSTDTQYFGPGTRLTVL.